This TCR beta chain was retrieved from a study of T cell responses to AZD1222 COVID-19 vaccine. Data came from immunoSEQ multiplex PCR; TCRdb stores just in-frame clones and leaves some out. The data contain 50,000 to 65,000 clones, around 90% of them singletons. Study observations and caveats: Donors, mostly white British, included more females; clonal diversity was possibly underestimated.

Regarding this clone: Antigen unknown.

The ends were cut back, 0 bases at V and 5 bases at J, with 11 bases in the middle. Germline CDR1 LGHDT, CDR2 YNNKEL (reference sequence). The CDR3 is made up of 14 amino acids. The V gene is TRBV3-1 (or the pseudogene TRBV3-2), the J gene TRBJ2-7; D call uncertain. The sample consisted of peripheral blood, taken on day 0 of AZD1222 vaccination. The TCR sequence derives from an adult in good health. CDR3 amino acids: CASSQEGGNHEQYF. CDR3 sequence (DNA): TGTGCCAGCAGCCAAGAGGGCGGTAATCACGAGCAGTACTTC.